This TCR beta chain was recovered during a study of blood T cell repertoires in COVID-19 (TCRdb year 2020). Study-wide context: The collaborator samples originated in the United States, Italy and Spain and spanned the acute and convalescent phases of COVID-19. The prospective study material was composed of cDNA or gDNA derived from T cells, B-cell-depleted T cells, or PBMCs. Subjects who had been exposed to COVID-19, were actively infected with it, or had recovered from it provided the deeply sampled blood TCRbeta repertoires that made up the dataset. The repertoires were released in a freely available public database intended as a resource for research on the immune response to SARS-CoV-2. The samples were drawn from the first 160 participants of the ongoing ImmuneRACE study and from 1,254 subjects provided by 6 global collaborators. The sample metadata nearly always contained a de-identified subject ID, COVID-19 status, age in years and sex. Where available, HLA class I and class II types were taken from metadata supplied by the sample provider and were not determined by assay-based typing. General findings and caveats noted by the study authors: The amount of clinical and demographic metadata varied by source and participant and was provided uncurated.

This clone was counted once. Its antigen is still unknown. One base away there is no much larger clone; base qualities are not given. V trim: 5 bases; J trim: 10 bases; unmatched bases: 7. Taken from cysteine to phenylalanine, the CDR3 has 14 residues. Here the CDR3 DNA is all that survives: 42 bases in frame from base 1. CDR1 SEHNR and CDR2 FQNEAQ are derived from the germline V gene (reference sequence). Enrolling through a virtual design, the prospective study's participants ranged in age from roughly 18 to 95 years and lived across more than 20 United States geographic areas. To assign participants to cohorts, the prospective study relied on clinical history that participants themselves reported in a screening survey and a study questionnaire. Exposed participants had been in contact, within 2 weeks of entering the study, with a person who had a PCR-confirmed or clinician-diagnosed case of COVID-19. In the prospective study, mobile phlebotomists collected whole blood, serum and a nasopharyngeal or oropharyngeal swab from each participant. Over a roughly two-month period, participants in the prospective study had the option of providing additional blood draws and questionnaires. Before DNA extraction, prospective study blood samples were shipped either frozen or at room temperature.

The immunoSEQ Assay, a bias-controlled multiplex PCR, was used to amplify TCRbeta CDR3 regions from genomic DNA. The original pipeline was this. The number of nucleated cells in each sample was estimated by amplification of reference gene primers within the assay. To quantify the absolute abundance of each unique TCRbeta CDR3 rearrangement, sequence reads were collapsed and filtered. For each sample, productive Simpson clonality was calculated by taking the square root of Simpson's diversity index across productive rearrangements. TCRdb retrieved this table from immuneACCESS and kept in-frame rearrangements only. Not all clones are present; in checked studies, unresolved V genes account for under half, and no reason is known for the remainder. V and J calls and clone size are those listed in that table; D and trimming were worked out from the DNA. This sample gives over 200,000 clones in total; over 75% of them show up just once. Together, the top ten hold approximately 3.5% of the sample.

What was sequenced was PBMCs or T cells enriched from blood (not recorded which). This TCR was sampled from a woman aged 30 to 39 who had been exposed to COVID-19. The receptor chain draws on TRBV7-9 and TRBJ1-6; 8 bases in between match TRBD1. The bases are TGTGCCAGCAGCCGAGGACAGGGCGGCTCACCCCTCCACTTT. Its translation is CASSRGQGGSPLHF.